One sample yielded the 21 T cell receptor beta chains listed below, sequenced in a study of CD8 T cells in ankylosing spondylitis. TCRdb analysed the 5' RACE reads with MiXCR anew, one entry per CDR3 protein. The data show about 200,000 distinct CDR3 sequences, 9.5% to 15% seen once. What was sequenced was blood, either unsorted or a sorted T cell fraction (not recorded which). These receptors were collected from a male donor with ankylosing spondylitis or in good health (not recorded which).

The rearrangement joins TRBV7-6 to TRBJ2-1; no clear D. This CDR3 is 16 amino acids long. Germline V gene sequence: CDR1 SGHVS, CDR2 FNYEAQ. V gave up 5 bases and J gave up 5 bases, with 19 bases separating them. CDR3 residues: CASSPHGQEINNEQFF. Written as DNA, the CDR3 is TGTGCCAGCAGCCCCCATGGGCAGGAGATCAACAATGAGCAGTTCTTC.

In nucleotides, the CDR3 is TGTGCCTGGAGTGCAACGCCAGGACACCAGCATTTT. Amino acids: CAWSATPGHQHF. The chain links TRBV30 to TRBJ1-5; possible D gene TRBD1, 5 bases. This CDR3 contains 12 residues. Germline values: CDR1 GTSNPN, CDR2 SVGIG (reference sequence). V was shortened by 1 base and J by 12 bases, with 13 bases between the two germline ends.

The chain carries TRBV19 and TRBJ2-7; 14 bases are a match to TRBD2. The length of the CDR3 is 15 residues. Losses at the gene ends were 3 bases for V and 3 bases for J; bases not matched to a gene: 1. Germline V gives CDR1 LNHDA, CDR2 SQIVND (reference sequence). The CDR3 loop reads CASSMGTSGSYEQYF. In DNA, the CDR3 is TGTGCCAGTAGTATGGGGACTAGCGGGAGCTACGAGCAGTACTTC.

The table lists this clonotype with a few counts. This chain joins TRBV29-1 and TRBJ1-1; D not resolved. This CDR3 has 11 residues. CDR1 and CDR2 from the germline V gene are SQVTM and ANQGSEA. V was shortened by 6 bases and J by 1 base, with 6 bases between the two germline ends. The CDR3 bases are TGCAGCGTGGGCCAGAACACTGAAGCTTTCTTT. It is translated as CSVGQNTEAFF.

This clonotype has a handful of counts. The chain couples TRBV5-1 to TRBJ2-7, with 10 bases lining up with TRBD2. Trimming took 4 bases from V and 4 from J; bases not matched to a gene: 8. This CDR3 contains 15 residues. Germline CDR1 is SGHRS and CDR2 is YFSETQ. The CDR3 region is CASSKGTSDGYEQYF. The CDR3 nucleotides read TGCGCCAGCAGCAAGGGGACTAGCGATGGATACGAGCAGTACTTC.

This clonotype was counted between two and nine times. This CDR3 is CASRGTSGGAPDTQYF. CDR3 nucleotide sequence: TGTGCCAGCAGGGGAACTAGCGGGGGGGCTCCAGATACGCAGTATTTT. The chain is built from TRBV6-1 and TRBJ2-3; 13 nucleotides match TRBD2. CDR1 and CDR2 (germline): MNHNS, SASEGT. Trimming at V came to 6 bases and at J to 4 bases, leaving 7 bases not matched to a gene. The CDR3 has 16 amino acids.

The chain is built from TRBV5-1 and TRBJ2-5; the D is unclear. With 4 bases removed from V and 3 bases from J, the gap between germline ends came to 13 bases. CDR3 length equals 14 residues. Germline V gene sequence: CDR1 SGHRS, CDR2 YFSETQ. For the CDR3, the DNA is TGCGCCAGCAGCCCATGGATTGGGGAAGAGACCCAGTACTTC. Translation gives CASSPWIGEETQYF.

Only a few counts were recorded for this clonotype. The genes are TRBV19 and TRBJ2-3; D unresolved. Between the trimmed V and J ends, which lost 10 bases and 0 bases, there was a span of 20 bases. Per the germline V gene, CDR1 is LNHDA and CDR2 is SQIVND (reference sequence). The CDR3 extends over 16 amino acids. In nucleotides, the CDR3 is TGTGCCACCTCAGGTTACGATTCTGGTAGCACAGATACGCAGTATTTT. It codes for CATSGYDSGSTDTQYF.

The chain joins TRBV29-1 to TRBJ2-1; possibly TRBD1 for D (6 bases). There are 14 residues in the CDR3. Germline assignment: CDR1 SQVTM and CDR2 ANQGSEA. The V gene lost 5 bases and the J gene lost 0 bases, with 11 bases spanning the gap. In nucleotides, the CDR3 is TGCAGCGTTCCCTGGGGACACTCCTACAATGAGCAGTTCTTC. This gives the protein CSVPWGHSYNEQFF.

This clonotype occurred many times. The J gene is TRBJ2-2, the V gene TRBV5-1, with D hard to call. Germline CDR1 reads SGHRS; CDR2 reads YFSETQ. Between the trimmed V and J ends, which lost 4 bases and 6 bases, there was a span of 7 bases. The length of the CDR3 is 12 residues. The CDR3 sequence: CASSPLPGELFF. The CDR3 nucleotides are TGCGCCAGCAGCCCACTCCCCGGGGAGCTGTTTTTT. The full variable domain, rest sourced from reference TRBV5-1 and TRBJ2-2, is KAGVTQTPRYLIKTRGQQVTLSCSPISGHRSVSWYQQTPGQGLQFLFEYFSETQRNKGNFPGRFSGRQFSNSRSEMNVSTLELGDSALYLCASSPLPGELFFGEGSRLTVL.

The chain is built from TRBV7-2 and TRBJ2-7; 7 nucleotides match TRBD2. CDR1 is SGHTA and CDR2 is FQGNSA in the germline V gene. The trim removed 5 bases at V and 3 bases at J, leaving 13 bases unmatched. The CDR3 has 16 amino acids. CDR3 protein: CASSRRLAPSFYEQYF. DNA of the CDR3: TGTGCCAGCAGCCGAAGACTAGCCCCCTCTTTCTACGAGCAGTACTTC.

V and J are TRBV5-1 and TRBJ2-6; 8 bases line up with TRBD1. V shed 2 bases, J shed 4 bases, and the junction held 8 bases outside the gene matches. Germline V gives CDR1 SGHRS, CDR2 YFSETQ. This CDR3 contains 17 residues. CDR3 sequence reads: CASSLPDRVDGANVLTF. The CDR3 coding sequence is TGCGCCAGCAGCTTACCGGACAGGGTAGACGGGGCCAACGTCCTGACTTTC. Looking up the rest from reference TRBV5-1 and TRBJ2-6 gives the full variable domain: KAGVTQTPRYLIKTRGQQVTLSCSPISGHRSVSWYQQTPGQGLQFLFEYFSETQRNKGNFPGRFSGRQFSNSRSEMNVSTLELGDSALYLCASSLPDRVDGANVLTFGAGSRLTVL.

V gene TRBV5-4 combines with J gene TRBJ2-2; the D is unclear. The CDR3 contains 19 residues. Germline-derived CDR1 and CDR2 are SGHNT and YYREEE (reference sequence). Trimming stripped 0 bases from V and 3 bases from J, with 21 bases between. The CDR3 protein is CASSLAQAGSEVDTGELFF. The CDR3 region has the DNA TGTGCCAGCAGCTTGGCCCAGGCAGGTTCAGAGGTCGACACCGGGGAGCTGTTTTTT.

This clonotype has more than one count but fewer than ten. The chain recombines TRBV6-1 with TRBJ1-6; D uncertain. This CDR3 has 14 amino acids. Germline CDR1 and CDR2: MNHNS and SASEGT. V shed 5 bases and J shed 1 base, with 6 bases lying between them. The CDR3 bases are TGTGCCAGCAGTCCCATATCCTATAATTCACCCCTCCACTTT. Protein product: CASSPISYNSPLHF.

The genes are TRBV11-2 and TRBJ1-1; D not certain. Germline V lookup: CDR1 SGHAT, CDR2 FQNNGV. This CDR3 comprises 16 residues. V lost 3 bases and J lost 0, with 14 bases in between. The CDR3 loop reads CASSFSPGRLNTEAFF. The CDR3, as DNA: TGTGCCAGCAGCTTTAGCCCCGGACGTTTGAACACTGAAGCTTTCTTT.

In its sample, this clonotype was seen a few times. The rearrangement joins TRBV6-1 to TRBJ1-1; 7 bases map to TRBD1. The CDR3 is made up of 13 amino acids. The ends lost 6 bases at V and 6 bases at J; junction bases unmatched: 7. Germline CDR1 MNHNS, CDR2 SASEGT. The CDR3 region has the DNA TGTGCCAGCAGCCAGACAGGGTTCGCTGAAGCTTTCTTT. This translates into CASSQTGFAEAFF.

This clonotype was found a few times. V and J are TRBV15 and TRBJ2-7, with TRBD1 matching over 9 bases. V dropped 3 bases and J dropped 5; count of bases not matched to a gene: 8. CDR3 size: 15 residues. Germline V lookup: CDR1 LNHNV, CDR2 YYDKDF (reference sequence). CDR3 nucleotides: TGTGCCACCAGCAGCCTCGGGACAGGGATCAACGAGCAGTACTTC. Its translation is CATSSLGTGINEQYF.

CDR3: CASRPTDNYGYTF. The DNA of the CDR3 is TGTGCCAGCAGGCCGACAGATAACTATGGCTACACCTTC. The chain joins TRBV3-1 to TRBJ1-2; a possible D gene is TRBD1 (5 bases). Between the trimmed V and J ends, which lost 6 bases and 1 base, there was a span of 9 bases. CDR3 length: 13 residues. Germline CDR1 is LGHDT and CDR2 is YNNKEL (reference sequence).

There are a few counts of this clonotype. The gene calls are TRBV11-2 and TRBJ2-3, with 7 bases lining up with TRBD1. With V trimmed by 5 bases and J by 2 bases, 13 bases remained unmatched. The CDR3 contains 17 residues. CDR1 and CDR2 from the germline V gene are SGHAT and FQNNGV. The CDR3 DNA sequence: TGTGCCAGCAGCCCAGGACAGGTTGAGCCCACCACAGATACGCAGTATTTT. This encodes CASSPGQVEPTTDTQYF.

The chain links TRBV2 to TRBJ1-2; 9 positions agree with TRBD1. V dropped 6 bases and J dropped 11; count of bases not matched to a gene: 10. The germline CDR1 and CDR2 sequences are SNHLY and FYNNEI. CDR3 length equals 13 residues. DNA for the CDR3: TGTGCCAGCAGCGCCGGGACAGGGTTCGAGTACACCTTC. Amino acids: CASSAGTGFEYTF.

Concerning this clonotype itself: A much larger clone lies a single base off, so this may be a read error. The chain has TRBV10-3 and TRBJ2-6; no firm D call. The V and J ends lost 3 bases and 5 bases respectively, with 14 bases between them. There are 16 residues in the CDR3. CDR1 ENHRY and CDR2 SYGVKD come from the germline V gene. CDR3 in amino acids: CAISDVVLSRANVLTF. Written as DNA, the CDR3 is TGTGCCATCAGTGACGTTGTCCTATCTCGGGCCAACGTCCTGACTTTC.